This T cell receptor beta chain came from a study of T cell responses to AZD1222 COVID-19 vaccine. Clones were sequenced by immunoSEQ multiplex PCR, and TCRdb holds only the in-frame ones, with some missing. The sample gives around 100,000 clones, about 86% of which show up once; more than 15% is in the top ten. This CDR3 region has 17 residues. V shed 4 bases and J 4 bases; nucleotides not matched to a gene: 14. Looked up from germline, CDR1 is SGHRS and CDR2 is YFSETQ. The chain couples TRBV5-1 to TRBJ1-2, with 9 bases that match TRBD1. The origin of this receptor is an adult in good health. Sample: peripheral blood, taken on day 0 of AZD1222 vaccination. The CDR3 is CASSASPGQGVGYGYTF. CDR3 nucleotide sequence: TGCGCCAGCAGCGCTTCTCCGGGACAGGGAGTAGGCTATGGCTACACCTTC.